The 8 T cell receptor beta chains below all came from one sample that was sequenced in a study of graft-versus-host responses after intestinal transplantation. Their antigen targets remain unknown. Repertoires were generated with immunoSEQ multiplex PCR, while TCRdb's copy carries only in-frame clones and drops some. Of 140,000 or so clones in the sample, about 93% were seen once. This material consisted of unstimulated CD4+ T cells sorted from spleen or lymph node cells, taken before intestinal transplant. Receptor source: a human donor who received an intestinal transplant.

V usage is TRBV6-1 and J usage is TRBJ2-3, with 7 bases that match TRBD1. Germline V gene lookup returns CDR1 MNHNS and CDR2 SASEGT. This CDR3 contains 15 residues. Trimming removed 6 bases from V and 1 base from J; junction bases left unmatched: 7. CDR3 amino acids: CASSSYRGGTDTQYF. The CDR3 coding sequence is TGTGCCAGCAGCTCCTACAGGGGCGGCACAGATACGCAGTATTTT.

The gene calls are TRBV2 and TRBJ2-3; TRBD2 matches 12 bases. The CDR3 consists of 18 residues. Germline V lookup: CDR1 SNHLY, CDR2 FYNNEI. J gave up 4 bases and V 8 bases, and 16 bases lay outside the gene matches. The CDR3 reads CASRILAGGLLGADTQYF. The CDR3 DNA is TGTGCCAGCCGAATTCTAGCGGGAGGGCTTTTGGGGGCAGATACGCAGTATTTT.

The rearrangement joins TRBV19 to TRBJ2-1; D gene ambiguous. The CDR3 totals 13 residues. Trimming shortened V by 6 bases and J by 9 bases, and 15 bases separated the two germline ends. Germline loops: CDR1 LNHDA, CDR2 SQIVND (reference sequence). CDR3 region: CASSPQRGLEQFF. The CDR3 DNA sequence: TGTGCCAGTAGCCCCCAGCGAGGCCTTGAGCAGTTCTTC.

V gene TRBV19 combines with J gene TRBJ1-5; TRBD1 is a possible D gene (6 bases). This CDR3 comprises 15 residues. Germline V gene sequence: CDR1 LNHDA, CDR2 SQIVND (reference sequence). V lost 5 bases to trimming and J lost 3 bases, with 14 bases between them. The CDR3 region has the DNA TGTGCCAGTAGTGGACAGAGTCTGATCAATCAGCCCCAGCATTTT. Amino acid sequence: CASSGQSLINQPQHF. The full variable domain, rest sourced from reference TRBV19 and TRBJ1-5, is DGGITQSPKYLFRKEGQNVTLSCEQNLNHDAMYWYRQDPGQGLRLIYYSQIVNDFQKGDIAEGYSVSREKKESFPLTVTSAQKNPTAFYLCASSGQSLINQPQHFGDGTRLSIL.

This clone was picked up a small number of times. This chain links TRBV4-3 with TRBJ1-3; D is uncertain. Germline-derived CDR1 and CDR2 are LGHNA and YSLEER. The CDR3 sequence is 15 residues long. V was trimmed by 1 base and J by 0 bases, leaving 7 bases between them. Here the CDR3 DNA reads TGCGCCAGCAGCCAAGGGCGATTCTCTGGAAACACCATATATTTT. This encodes CASSQGRFSGNTIYF.

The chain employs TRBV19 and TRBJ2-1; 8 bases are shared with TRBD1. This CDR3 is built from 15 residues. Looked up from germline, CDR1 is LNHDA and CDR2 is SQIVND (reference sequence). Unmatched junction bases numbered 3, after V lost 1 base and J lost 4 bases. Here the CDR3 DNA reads TGTGCCAGTAGTATAGGACAGGGGATGTACAATGAGCAGTTCTTC. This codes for CASSIGQGMYNEQFF. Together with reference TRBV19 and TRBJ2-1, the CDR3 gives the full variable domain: DGGITQSPKYLFRKEGQNVTLSCEQNLNHDAMYWYRQDPGQGLRLIYYSQIVNDFQKGDIAEGYSVSREKKESFPLTVTSAQKNPTAFYLCASSIGQGMYNEQFFGPGTRLTVL.

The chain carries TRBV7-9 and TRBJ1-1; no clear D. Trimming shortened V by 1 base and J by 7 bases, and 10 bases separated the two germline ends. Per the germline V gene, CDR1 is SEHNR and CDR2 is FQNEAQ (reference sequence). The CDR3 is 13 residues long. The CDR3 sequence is CASSLGLSFEAFF. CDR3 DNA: TGTGCCAGCAGCTTAGGCTTAAGCTTTGAAGCTTTCTTT.

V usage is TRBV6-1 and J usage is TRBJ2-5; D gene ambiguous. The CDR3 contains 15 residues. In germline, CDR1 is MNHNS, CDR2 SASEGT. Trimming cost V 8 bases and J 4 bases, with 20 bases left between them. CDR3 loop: CASGHGTNLGETQYF. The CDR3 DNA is TGTGCCAGCGGTCACGGTACAAACCTGGGAGAGACCCAGTACTTC.